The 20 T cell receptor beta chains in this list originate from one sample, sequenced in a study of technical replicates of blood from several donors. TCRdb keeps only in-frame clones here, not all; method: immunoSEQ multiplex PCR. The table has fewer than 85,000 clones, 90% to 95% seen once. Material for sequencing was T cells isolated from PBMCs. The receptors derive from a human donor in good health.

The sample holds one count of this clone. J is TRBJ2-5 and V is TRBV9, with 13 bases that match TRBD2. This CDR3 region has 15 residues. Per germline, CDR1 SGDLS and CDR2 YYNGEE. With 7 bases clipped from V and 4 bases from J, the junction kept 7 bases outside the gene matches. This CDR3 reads CASSTSGRPGETQYF. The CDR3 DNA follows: TGTGCCAGCTCGACTAGCGGGAGGCCGGGAGAGACCCAGTACTTC.

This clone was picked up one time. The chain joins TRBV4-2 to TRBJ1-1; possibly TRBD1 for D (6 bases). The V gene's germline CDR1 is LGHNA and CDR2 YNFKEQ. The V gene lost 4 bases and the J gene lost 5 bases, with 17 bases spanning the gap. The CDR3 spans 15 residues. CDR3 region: CASSPFQGPGTEAFF. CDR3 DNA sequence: TGTGCCAGCAGCCCCTTTCAGGGGCCCGGGACTGAAGCTTTCTTT.

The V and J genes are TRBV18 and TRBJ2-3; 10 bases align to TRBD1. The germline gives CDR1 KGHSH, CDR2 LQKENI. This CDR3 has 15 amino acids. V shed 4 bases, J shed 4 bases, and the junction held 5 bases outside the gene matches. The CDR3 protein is CASSLGQGGSDTQYF. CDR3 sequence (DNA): TGTGCCAGCTCACTTGGACAGGGGGGTTCAGATACGCAGTATTTT.

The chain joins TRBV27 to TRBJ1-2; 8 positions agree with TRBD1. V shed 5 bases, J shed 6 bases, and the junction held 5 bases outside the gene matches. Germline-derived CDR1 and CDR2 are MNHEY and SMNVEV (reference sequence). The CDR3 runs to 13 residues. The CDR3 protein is CASSIDRGNGYTF. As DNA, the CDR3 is TGTGCCAGCAGTATTGACAGGGGTAATGGCTACACCTTC.

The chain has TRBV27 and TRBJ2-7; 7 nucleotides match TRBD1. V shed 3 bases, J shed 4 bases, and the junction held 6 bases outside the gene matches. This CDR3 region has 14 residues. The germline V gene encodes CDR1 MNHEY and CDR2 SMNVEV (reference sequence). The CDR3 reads CASSLAGRGYEQYF. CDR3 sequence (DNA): TGTGCCAGCAGTTTGGCGGGCAGGGGGTACGAGCAGTACTTC.

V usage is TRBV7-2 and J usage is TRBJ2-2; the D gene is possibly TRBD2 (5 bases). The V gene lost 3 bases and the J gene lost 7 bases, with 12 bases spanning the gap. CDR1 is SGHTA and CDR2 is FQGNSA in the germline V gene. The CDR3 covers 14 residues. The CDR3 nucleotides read TGTGCCAGCAGCTTCTTCGGGAAGGGCGGGGAGCTGTTTTTT. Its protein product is CASSFFGKGGELFF.

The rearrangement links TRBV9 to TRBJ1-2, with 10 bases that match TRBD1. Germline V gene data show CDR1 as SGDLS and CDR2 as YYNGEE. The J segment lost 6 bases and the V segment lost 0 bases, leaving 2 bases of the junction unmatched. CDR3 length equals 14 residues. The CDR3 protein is CASSVVGQGNGYTF. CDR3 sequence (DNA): TGTGCCAGCAGCGTAGTGGGACAGGGGAATGGCTACACCTTC.

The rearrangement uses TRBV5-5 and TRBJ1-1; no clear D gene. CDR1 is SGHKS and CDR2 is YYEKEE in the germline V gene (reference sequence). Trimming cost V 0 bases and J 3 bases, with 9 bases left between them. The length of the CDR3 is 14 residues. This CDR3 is CASSLGGFDTEAFF. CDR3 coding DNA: TGTGCCAGCAGCTTGGGAGGGTTCGACACTGAAGCTTTCTTT.

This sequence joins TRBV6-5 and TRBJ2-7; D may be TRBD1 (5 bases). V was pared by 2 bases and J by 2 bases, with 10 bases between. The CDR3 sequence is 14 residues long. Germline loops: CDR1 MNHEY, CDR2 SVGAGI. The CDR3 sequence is CASSYERQTYEQYF. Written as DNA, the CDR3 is TGTGCCAGCAGTTACGAAAGACAGACCTACGAGCAGTACTTC.

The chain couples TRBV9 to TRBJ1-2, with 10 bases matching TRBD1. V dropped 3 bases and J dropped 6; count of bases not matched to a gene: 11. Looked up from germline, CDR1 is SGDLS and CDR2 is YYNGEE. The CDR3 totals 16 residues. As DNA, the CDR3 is TGTGCCAGCAGCGGGGCCGGGACAGGGGTAGGGAATGGCTACACCTTC. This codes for CASSGAGTGVGNGYTF.

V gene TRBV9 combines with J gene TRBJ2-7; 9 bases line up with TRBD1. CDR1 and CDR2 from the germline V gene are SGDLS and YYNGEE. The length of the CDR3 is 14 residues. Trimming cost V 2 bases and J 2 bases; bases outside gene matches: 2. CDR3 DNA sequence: TGTGCCAGCAGCGTCCGACAGGGGGCCTACGAGCAGTACTTC. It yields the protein CASSVRQGAYEQYF.

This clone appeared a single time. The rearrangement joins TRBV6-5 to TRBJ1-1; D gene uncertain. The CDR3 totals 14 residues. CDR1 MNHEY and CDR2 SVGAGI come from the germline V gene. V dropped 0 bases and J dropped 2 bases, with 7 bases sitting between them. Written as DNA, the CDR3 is TGTGCCAGCAGTTACTCGGAGGGAAACACTGAAGCTTTCTTT. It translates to CASSYSEGNTEAFF.

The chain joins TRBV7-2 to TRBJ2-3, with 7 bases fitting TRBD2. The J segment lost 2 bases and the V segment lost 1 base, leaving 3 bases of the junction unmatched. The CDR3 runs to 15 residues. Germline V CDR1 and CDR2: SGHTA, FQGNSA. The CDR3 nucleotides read TGTGCCAGCAGCTTAGTACTAGCGTTCACAGATACGCAGTATTTT. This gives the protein CASSLVLAFTDTQYF.

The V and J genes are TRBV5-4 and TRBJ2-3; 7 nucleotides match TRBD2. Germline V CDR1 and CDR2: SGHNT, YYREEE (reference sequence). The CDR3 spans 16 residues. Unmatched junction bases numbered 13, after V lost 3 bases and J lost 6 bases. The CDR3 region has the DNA TGTGCCAGCAGCTGGGAGGGACGTAACAGACCGGATACGCAGTATTTT. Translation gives CASSWEGRNRPDTQYF. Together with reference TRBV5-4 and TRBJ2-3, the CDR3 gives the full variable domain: ETGVTQSPTHLIKTRGQQVTLRCSSQSGHNTVSWYQQALGQGPQFIFQYYREEENGRGNFPPRFSGLQFPNYSSELNVNALELDDSALYLCASSWEGRNRPDTQYFGPGTRLTVL.

The CDR3 nucleotides read TGCGCCAGCAGCCGTCATTTGCCTAGCGGCTACGAGCAGTACTTC. This codes for CASSRHLPSGYEQYF. The chain employs TRBV4-1 and TRBJ2-7; 7 bases align to TRBD2. In germline, CDR1 is MGHRA, CDR2 YSYEKL. The CDR3 extends over 15 amino acids. The V and J ends lost 4 bases and 3 bases, in that order; junction bases with no gene match: 9.

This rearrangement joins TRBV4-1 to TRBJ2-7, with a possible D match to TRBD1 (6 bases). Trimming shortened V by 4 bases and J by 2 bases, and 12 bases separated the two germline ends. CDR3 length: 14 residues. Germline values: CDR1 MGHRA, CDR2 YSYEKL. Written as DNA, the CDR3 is TGCGCCAGCAGCCCTCGGACAGATGCCTACGAGCAGTACTTC. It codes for CASSPRTDAYEQYF.

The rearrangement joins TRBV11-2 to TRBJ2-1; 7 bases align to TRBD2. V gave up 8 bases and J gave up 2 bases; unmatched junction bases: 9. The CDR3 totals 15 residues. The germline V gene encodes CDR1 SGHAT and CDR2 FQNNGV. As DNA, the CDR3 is TGTGCCAGCGGATCCGTACGGGAGGCCTACAATGAGCAGTTCTTC. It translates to CASGSVREAYNEQFF.

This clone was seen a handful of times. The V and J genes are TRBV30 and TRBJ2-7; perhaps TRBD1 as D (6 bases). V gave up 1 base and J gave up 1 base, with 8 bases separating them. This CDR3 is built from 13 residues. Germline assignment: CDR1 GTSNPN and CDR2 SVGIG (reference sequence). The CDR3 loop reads CAWSDRVSYEQYF. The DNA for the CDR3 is TGTGCCTGGAGTGACAGGGTGTCCTACGAGCAGTACTTC. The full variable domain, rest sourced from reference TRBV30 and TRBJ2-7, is SQTIHQWPATLVQPVGSPLSLECTVEGTSNPNLYWYRQAAGRGLQLLFYSVGIGQISSEVPQNLSASRPQDRQFILSSKKLLLSDSGFYLCAWSDRVSYEQYFGPGTRLTVT.

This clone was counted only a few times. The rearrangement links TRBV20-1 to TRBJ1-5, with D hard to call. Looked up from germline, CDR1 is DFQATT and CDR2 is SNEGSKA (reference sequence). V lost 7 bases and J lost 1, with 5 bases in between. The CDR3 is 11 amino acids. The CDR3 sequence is CSVPSNQPQHF. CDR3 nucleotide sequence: TGCAGTGTCCCGAGCAATCAGCCCCAGCATTTT.

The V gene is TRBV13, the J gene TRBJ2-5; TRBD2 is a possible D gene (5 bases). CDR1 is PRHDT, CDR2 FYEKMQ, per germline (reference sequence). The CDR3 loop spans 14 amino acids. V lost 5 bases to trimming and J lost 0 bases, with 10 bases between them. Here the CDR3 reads CASSPTRDQETQYF. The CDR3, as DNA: TGTGCCAGCAGCCCAACTAGAGACCAAGAGACCCAGTACTTC.